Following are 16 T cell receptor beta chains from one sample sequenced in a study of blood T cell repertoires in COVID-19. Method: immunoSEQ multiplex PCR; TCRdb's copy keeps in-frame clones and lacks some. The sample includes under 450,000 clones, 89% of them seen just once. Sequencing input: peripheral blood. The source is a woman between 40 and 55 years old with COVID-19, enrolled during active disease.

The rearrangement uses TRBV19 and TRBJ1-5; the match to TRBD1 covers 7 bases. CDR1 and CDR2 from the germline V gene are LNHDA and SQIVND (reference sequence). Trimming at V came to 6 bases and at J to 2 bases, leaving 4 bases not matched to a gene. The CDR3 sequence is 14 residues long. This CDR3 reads CASRIGQGNQPQHF. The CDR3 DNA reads TGTGCCAGTAGAATCGGACAGGGCAATCAGCCCCAGCATTTT. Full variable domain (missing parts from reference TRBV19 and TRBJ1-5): DGGITQSPKYLFRKEGQNVTLSCEQNLNHDAMYWYRQDPGQGLRLIYYSQIVNDFQKGDIAEGYSVSREKKESFPLTVTSAQKNPTAFYLCASRIGQGNQPQHFGDGTRLSIL.

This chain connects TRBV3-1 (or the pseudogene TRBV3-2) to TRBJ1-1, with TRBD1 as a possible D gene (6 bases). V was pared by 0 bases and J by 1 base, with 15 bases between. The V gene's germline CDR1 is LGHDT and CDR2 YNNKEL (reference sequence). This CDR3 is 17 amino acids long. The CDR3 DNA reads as TGTGCCAGCAGCCAAGAATATGGGACACGTAAGAACACTGAAGCTTTCTTT. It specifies CASSQEYGTRKNTEAFF.

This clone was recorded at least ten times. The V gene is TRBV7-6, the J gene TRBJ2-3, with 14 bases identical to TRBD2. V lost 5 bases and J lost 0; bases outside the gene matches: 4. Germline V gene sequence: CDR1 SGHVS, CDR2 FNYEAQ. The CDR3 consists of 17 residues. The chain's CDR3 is CASSPGLAGGSTDTQYF. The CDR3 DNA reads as TGTGCCAGCAGCCCCGGACTAGCGGGGGGCAGCACAGATACGCAGTATTTT.

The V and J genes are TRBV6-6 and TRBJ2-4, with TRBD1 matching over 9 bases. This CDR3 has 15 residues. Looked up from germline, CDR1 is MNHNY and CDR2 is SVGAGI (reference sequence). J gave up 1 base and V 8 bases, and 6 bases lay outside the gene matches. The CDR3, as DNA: TGTGCCAGCTCCGGGGGGACAGGGGCCAAAAACATTCAGTACTTC. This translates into CASSGGTGAKNIQYF.

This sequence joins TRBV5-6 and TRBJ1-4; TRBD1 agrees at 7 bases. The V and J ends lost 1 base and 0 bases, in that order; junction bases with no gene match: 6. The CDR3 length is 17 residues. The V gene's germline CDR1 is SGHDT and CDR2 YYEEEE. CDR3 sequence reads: CASSLTHRGSTNEKLFF. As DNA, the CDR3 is TGTGCCAGCAGCTTGACGCACAGGGGATCAACTAATGAAAAACTGTTTTTT. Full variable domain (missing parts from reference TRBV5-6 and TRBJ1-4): DAGVTQSPTHLIKTRGQQVTLRCSPKSGHDTVSWYQQALGQGPQFIFQYYEEEERQRGNFPDRFSGHQFPNYSSELNVNALLLGDSALYLCASSLTHRGSTNEKLFFGSGTQLSVL.

The CDR3 bases are TGTGCCAGCAGCACCACCGGACTTTCGGGAAACACCATATATTTT. Translated, it gives CASSTTGLSGNTIYF. The chain couples TRBV5-6 to TRBJ1-3, with no clear D. This CDR3 contains 15 residues. Germline-derived CDR1 and CDR2 are SGHDT and YYEEEE. The V and J ends lost 4 bases and 4 bases respectively, with 15 bases between them.

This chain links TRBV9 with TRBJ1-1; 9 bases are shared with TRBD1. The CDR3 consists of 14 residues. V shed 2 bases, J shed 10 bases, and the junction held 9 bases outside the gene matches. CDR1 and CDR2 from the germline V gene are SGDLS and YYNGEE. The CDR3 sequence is CASSVTGGSQGAFF. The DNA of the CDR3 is TGTGCCAGCAGCGTCACAGGGGGCTCCCAAGGAGCTTTCTTT. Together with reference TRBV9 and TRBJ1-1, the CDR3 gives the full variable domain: DSGVTQTPKHLITATGQRVTLRCSPRSGDLSVYWYQQSLDQGLQFLIQYYNGEERAKGNILERFSAQQFPDLHSELNLSSLELGDSALYFCASSVTGGSQGAFFGQGTRLTVV.

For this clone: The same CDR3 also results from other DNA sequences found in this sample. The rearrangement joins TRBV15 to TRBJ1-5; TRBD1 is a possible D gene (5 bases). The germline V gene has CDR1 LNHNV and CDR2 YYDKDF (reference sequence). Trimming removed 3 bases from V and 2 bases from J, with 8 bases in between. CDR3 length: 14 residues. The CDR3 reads CATSRAGGNQPQHF. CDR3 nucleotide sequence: TGTGCCACCAGCAGGGCGGGGGGCAATCAGCCCCAGCATTTT.

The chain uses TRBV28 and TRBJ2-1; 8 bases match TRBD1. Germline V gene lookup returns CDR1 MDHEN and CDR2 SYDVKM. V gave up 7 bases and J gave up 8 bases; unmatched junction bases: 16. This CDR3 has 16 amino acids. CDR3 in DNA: TGTGCCAGCAACACGAACCTGGGACAGGAGCACTATGAGCAGTTCTTC. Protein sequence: CASNTNLGQEHYEQFF.

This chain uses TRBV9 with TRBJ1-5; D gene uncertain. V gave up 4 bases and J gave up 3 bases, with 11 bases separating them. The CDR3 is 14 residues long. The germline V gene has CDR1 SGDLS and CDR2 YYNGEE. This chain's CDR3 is CASSPTQVNQPQHF. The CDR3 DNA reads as TGTGCCAGCAGCCCAACGCAGGTCAATCAGCCCCAGCATTTT.

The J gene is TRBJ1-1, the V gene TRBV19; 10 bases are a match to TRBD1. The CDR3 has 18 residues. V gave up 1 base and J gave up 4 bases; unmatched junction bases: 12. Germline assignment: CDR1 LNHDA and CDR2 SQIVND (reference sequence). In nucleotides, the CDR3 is TGTGCCAGTAGTATAGGACAGGGGGCTGAGTGGGTGAGCACTGAAGCTTTCTTT. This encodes CASSIGQGAEWVSTEAFF. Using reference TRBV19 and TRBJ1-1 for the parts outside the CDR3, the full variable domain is DGGITQSPKYLFRKEGQNVTLSCEQNLNHDAMYWYRQDPGQGLRLIYYSQIVNDFQKGDIAEGYSVSREKKESFPLTVTSAQKNPTAFYLCASSIGQGAEWVSTEAFFGQGTRLTVV.

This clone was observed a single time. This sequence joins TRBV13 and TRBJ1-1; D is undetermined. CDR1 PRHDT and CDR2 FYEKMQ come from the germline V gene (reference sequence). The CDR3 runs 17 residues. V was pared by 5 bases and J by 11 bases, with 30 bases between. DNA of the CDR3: TGTGCCAGCAGCATACGTCTTCATGGCCCCGGGCGGGTTGGGGCTTTCTTT. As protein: CASSIRLHGPGRVGAFF. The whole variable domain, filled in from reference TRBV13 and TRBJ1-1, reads AAGVIQSPRHLIKEKRETATLKCYPIPRHDTVYWYQQGPGQDPQFLISFYEKMQSDKGSIPDRFSAQQFSDYHSELNMSSLELGDSALYFCASSIRLHGPGRVGAFFGQGTRLTVV.

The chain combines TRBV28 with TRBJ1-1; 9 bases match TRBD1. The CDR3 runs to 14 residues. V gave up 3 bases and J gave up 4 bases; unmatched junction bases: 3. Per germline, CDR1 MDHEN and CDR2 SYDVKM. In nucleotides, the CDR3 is TGTGCCAGCAGTTTCGGGGACAGGGCCACTGAAGCTTTCTTT. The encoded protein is CASSFGDRATEAFF.

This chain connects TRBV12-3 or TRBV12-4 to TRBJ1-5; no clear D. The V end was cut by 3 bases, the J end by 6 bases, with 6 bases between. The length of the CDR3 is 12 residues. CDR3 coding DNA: TGTGCCAGCAGTTTTCGGGGTCAGCCCCAGCATTTT. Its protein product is CASSFRGQPQHF.

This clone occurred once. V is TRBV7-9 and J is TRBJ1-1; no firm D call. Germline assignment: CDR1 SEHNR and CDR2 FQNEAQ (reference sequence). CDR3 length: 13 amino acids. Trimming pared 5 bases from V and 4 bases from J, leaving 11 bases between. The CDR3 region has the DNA TGTGCCAGCAGCCCGACCGGGAGCACTGAAGCTTTCTTT. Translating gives CASSPTGSTEAFF.

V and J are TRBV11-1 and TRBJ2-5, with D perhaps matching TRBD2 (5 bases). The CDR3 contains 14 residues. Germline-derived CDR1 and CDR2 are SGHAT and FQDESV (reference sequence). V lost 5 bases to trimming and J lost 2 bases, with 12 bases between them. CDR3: CASSPLAIQETQYF. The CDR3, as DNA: TGTGCCAGCAGCCCCCTAGCTATTCAAGAGACCCAGTACTTC. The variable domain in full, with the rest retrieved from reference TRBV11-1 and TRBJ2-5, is EAEVAQSPRYKITEKSQAVAFWCDPISGHATLYWYRQILGQGPELLVQFQDESVVDDSQLPKDRFSAERLKGVDSTLKIQPAELGDSAMYLCASSPLAIQETQYFGPGTRLLVL.